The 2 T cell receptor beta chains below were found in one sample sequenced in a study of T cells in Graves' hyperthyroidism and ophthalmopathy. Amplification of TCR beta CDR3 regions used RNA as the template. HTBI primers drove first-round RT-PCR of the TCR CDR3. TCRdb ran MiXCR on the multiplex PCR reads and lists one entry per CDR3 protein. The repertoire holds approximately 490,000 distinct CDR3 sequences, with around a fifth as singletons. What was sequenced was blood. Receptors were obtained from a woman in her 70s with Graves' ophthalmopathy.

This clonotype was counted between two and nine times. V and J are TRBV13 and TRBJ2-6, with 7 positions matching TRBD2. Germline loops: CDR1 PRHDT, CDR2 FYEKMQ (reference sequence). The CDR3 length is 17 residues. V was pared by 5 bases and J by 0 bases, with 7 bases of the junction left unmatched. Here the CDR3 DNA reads TGTGCCAGCAGCCGAGGGAGGGGACTCTCTGGGGCCAACGTCCTGACTTTC. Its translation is CASSRGRGLSGANVLTF.

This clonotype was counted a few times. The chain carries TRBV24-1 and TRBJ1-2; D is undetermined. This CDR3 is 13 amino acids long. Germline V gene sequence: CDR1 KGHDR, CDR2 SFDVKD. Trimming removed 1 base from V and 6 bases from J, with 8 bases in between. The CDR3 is CATSDFPTNGYTF. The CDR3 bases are TGTGCCACCAGTGATTTCCCGACAAATGGCTACACCTTC.